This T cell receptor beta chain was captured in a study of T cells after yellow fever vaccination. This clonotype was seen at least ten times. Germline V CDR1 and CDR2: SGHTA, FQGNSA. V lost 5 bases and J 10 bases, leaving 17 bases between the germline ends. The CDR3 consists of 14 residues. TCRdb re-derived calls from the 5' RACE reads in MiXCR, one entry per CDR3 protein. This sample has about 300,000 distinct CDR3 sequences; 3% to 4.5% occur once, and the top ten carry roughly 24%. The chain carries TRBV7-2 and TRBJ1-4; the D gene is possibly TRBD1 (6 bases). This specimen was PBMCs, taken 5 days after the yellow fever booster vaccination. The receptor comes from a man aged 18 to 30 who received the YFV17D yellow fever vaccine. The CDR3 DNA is TGTGCCAGCAGCCCTCGGGGGGGGGCCGGAAAACTGTTTTTT. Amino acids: CASSPRGGAGKLFF. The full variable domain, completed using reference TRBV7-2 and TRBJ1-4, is GAGVSQSPSNKVTEKGKDVELRCDPISGHTALYWYRQSLGQGLEFLIYFQGNSAPDKSGLPSDRFSAERTGGSVSTLTIQRTQQEDSAVYLCASSPRGGAGKLFFGSGTQLSVL.